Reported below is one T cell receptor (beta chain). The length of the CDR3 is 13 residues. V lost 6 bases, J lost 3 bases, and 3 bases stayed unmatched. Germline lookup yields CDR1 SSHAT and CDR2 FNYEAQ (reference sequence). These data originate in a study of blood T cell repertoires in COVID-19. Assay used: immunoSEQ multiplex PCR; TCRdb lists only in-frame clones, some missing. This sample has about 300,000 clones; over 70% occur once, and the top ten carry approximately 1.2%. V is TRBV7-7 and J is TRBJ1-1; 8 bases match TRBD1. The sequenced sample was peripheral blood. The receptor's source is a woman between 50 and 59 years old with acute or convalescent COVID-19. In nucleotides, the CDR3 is TGTGCCAGCAGTTCGGACAGGGACACTGAAGCTTTCTTT. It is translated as CASSSDRDTEAFF.